This T cell receptor (beta chain) was identified during a study of T cells in Graves' hyperthyroidism and ophthalmopathy. This CDR3 contains 11 residues. Germline V gene sequence: CDR1 ENHRY, CDR2 SYGVKD. The V gene end was trimmed by 11 bases and the J gene end by 4 bases; junction bases not matched to a gene: 4. Study-wide findings and caveats: Patients with ophthalmopathy were separated from those with stable hyperthyroidism by a 13 V-J model.

Graves' hyperthyroidism was deemed stable given no ophthalmopathy progression within 18 months. Comment on this clonotype: Its antigen is unknown.

Template material for amplifying TCR beta CDR3 regions consisted of RNA transcripts. When the TCR CDR3 underwent first-round RT-PCR, the HTBI primer set was used. One entry per CDR3 protein, called by TCRdb with MiXCR from the multiplex PCR reads. The profile shows 700,000 to 950,000 distinct CDR3 sequences, roughly a third of them singletons. The sample taken for sequencing was blood. This clonotype originated in a woman aged 40 to 50 with Graves' hyperthyroidism. This sequence joins TRBV10-3 and TRBJ1-2, with 7 bases fitting TRBD1. CDR3 region: CASAGGYGYTF. The DNA of the CDR3 is TGTGCCTCAGCAGGGGGCTATGGCTACACCTTC.